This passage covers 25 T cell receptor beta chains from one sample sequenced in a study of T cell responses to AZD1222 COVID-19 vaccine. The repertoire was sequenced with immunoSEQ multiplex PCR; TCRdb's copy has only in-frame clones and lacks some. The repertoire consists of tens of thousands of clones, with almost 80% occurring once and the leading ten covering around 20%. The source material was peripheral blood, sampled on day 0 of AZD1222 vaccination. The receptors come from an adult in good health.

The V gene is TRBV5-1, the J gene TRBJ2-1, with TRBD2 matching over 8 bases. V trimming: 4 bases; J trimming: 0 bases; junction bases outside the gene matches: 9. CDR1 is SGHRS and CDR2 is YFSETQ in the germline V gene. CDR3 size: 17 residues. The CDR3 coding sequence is TGCGCCAGCAGCCTAACCTTAGCGGGGAGCTCCTACAATGAGCAGTTCTTC. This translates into CASSLTLAGSSYNEQFF.

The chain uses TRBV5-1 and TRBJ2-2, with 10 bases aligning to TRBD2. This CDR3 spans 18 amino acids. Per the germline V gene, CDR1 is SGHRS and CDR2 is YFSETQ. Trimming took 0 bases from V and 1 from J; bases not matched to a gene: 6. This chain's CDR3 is CASSLGPSGSMNTGELFF. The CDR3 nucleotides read TGCGCCAGCAGCTTGGGGCCTAGCGGGAGCATGAACACCGGGGAGCTGTTTTTT.

CDR3 in DNA: TGTGCCATCAGTGAGTCAGAGAACGAGGGAGCCATATATTTT. As protein: CAISESENEGAIYF. The chain links TRBV10-3 to TRBJ1-3; no clear D. V was shortened by 0 bases and J by 11 bases, with 14 bases between the two germline ends. The germline V gene has CDR1 ENHRY and CDR2 SYGVKD. CDR3 length equals 14 residues.

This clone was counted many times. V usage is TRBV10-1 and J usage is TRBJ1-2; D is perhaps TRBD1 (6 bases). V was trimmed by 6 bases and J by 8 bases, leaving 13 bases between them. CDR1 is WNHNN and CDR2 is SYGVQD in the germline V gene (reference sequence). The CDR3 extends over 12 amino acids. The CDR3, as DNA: TGCGCCAGCAGCGCCGGGACAACAGGCTACACCTTC. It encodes CASSAGTTGYTF.

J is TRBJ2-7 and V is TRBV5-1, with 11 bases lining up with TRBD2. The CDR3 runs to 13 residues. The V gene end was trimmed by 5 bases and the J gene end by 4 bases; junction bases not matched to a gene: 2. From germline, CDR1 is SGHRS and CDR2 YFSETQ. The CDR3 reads CASRGTSGYEQYF. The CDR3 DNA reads TGCGCCAGCAGAGGGACTAGCGGATACGAGCAGTACTTC.

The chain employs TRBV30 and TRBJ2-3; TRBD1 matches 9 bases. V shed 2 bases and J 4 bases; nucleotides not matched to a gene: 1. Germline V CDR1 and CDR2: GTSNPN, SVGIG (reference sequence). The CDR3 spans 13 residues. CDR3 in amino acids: CAWSTGGADTQYF. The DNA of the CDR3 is TGTGCCTGGAGTACAGGGGGCGCAGATACGCAGTATTTT.

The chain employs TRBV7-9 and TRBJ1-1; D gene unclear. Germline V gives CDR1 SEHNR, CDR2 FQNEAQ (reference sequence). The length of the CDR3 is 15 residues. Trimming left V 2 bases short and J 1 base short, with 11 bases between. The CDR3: CASSLSLGQNTEAFF. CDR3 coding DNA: TGTGCCAGCAGCTTAAGTCTAGGGCAGAACACTGAAGCTTTCTTT.

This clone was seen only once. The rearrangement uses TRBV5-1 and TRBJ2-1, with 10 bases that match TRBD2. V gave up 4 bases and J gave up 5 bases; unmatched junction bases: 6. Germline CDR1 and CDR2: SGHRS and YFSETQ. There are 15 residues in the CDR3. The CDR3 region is CASSLRTSGDNEQFF. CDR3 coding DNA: TGCGCCAGCAGCCTTCGTACTAGCGGGGACAATGAGCAGTTCTTC.

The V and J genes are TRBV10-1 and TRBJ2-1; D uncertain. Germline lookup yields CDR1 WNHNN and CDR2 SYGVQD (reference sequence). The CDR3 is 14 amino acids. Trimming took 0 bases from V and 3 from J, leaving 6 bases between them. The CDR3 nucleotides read TGCGCCAGCAGTGAGTCGGGCAACTACAATGAGCAGTTCTTC. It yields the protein CASSESGNYNEQFF.

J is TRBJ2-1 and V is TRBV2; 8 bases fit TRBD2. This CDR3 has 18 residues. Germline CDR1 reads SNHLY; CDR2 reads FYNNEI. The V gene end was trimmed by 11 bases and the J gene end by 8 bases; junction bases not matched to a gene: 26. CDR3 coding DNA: TGTGCCGGGAAGGGGAATAGCGGGATCGGGAACTGGGCCGATGAGCAGTTCTTC. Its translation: CAGKGNSGIGNWADEQFF.

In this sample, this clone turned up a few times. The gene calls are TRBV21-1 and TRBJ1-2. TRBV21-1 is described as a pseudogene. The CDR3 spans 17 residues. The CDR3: CASSKIETGTTNYGYTF. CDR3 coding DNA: TGTGCCAGCAGCAAAATTGAGACAGGGACTACTAACTATGGCTACACCTTC.

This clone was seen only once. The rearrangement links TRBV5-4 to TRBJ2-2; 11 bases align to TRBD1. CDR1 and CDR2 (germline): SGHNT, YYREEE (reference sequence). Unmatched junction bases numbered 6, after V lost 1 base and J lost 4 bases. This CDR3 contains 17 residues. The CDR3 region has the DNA TGTGCCAGCAGCTTGTTCTTCGGGACAGGGGGCACCGGGGAGCTGTTTTTT. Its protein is CASSLFFGTGGTGELFF.

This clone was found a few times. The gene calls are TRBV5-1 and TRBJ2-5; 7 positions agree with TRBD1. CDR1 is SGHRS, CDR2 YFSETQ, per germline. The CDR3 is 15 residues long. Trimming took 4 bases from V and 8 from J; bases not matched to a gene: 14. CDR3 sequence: CASSPGGSQMETQYF. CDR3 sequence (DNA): TGCGCCAGCAGCCCAGGGGGATCGCAGATGGAAACCCAGTACTTC. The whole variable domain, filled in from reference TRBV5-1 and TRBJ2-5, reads KAGVTQTPRYLIKTRGQQVTLSCSPISGHRSVSWYQQTPGQGLQFLFEYFSETQRNKGNFPGRFSGRQFSNSRSEMNVSTLELGDSALYLCASSPGGSQMETQYFGPGTRLLVL.

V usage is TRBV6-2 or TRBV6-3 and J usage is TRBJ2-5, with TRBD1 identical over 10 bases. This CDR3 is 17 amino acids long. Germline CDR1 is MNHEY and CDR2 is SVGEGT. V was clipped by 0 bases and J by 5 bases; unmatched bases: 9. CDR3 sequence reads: CASSYSTAGTGDETQYF. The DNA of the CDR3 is TGTGCCAGCAGTTACTCGACAGCCGGGACAGGGGACGAGACCCAGTACTTC.

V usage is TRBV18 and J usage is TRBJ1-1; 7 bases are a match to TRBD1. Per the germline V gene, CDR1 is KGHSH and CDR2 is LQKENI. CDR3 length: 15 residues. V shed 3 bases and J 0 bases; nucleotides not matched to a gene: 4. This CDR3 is CASSPLTGMNTEAFF. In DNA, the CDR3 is TGTGCCAGCTCACCCCTGACAGGGATGAACACTGAAGCTTTCTTT.

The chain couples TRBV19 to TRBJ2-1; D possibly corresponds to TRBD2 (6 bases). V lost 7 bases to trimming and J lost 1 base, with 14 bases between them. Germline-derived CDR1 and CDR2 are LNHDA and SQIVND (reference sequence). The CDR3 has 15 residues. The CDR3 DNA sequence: TGTGCCAGTACCTCGGACTACCGTTCCTACAATGAGCAGTTCTTC. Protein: CASTSDYRSYNEQFF.

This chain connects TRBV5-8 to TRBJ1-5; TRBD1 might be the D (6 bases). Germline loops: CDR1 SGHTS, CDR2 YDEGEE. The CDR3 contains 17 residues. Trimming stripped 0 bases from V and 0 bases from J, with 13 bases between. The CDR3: CASSLVGASDSNQPQHF. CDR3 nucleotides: TGTGCCAGCAGCTTGGTGGGGGCCTCCGATAGCAATCAGCCCCAGCATTTT.

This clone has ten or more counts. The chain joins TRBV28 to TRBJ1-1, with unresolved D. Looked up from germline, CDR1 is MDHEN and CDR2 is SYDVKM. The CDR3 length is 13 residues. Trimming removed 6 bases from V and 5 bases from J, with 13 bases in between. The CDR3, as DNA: TGTGCCAGCAGGTCGGGTAGATGGACTGAAGCTTTCTTT. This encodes CASRSGRWTEAFF.

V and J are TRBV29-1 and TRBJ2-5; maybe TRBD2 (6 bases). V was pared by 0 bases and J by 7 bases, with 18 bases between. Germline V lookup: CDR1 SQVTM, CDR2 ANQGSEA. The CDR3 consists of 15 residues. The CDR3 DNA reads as TGCAGCGTTGAAGAACTAGCCGGAGCTGGGGGGACCCAGTACTTC. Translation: CSVEELAGAGGTQYF.

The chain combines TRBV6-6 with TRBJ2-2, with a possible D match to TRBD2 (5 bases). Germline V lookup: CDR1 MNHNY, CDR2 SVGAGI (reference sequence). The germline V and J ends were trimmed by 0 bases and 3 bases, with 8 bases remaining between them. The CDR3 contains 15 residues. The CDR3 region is CASSYSTGDTGELFF. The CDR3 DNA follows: TGTGCCAGCAGTTACTCCACCGGGGACACCGGGGAGCTGTTTTTT.

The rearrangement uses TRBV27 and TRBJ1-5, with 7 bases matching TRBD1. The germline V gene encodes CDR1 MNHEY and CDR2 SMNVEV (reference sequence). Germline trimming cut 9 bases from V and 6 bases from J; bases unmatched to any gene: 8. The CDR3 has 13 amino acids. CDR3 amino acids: CASSEGALQPQHF. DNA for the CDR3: TGTGCCAGTTCCGAGGGGGCTCTTCAGCCCCAGCATTTT.

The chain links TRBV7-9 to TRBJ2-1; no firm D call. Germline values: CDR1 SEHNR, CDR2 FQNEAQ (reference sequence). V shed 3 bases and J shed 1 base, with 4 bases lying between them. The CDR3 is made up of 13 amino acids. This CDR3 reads CASSFDSYNEQFF. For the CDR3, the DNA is TGTGCCAGCAGCTTCGATTCCTACAATGAGCAGTTCTTC. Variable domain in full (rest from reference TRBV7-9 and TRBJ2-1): DTGVSQNPRHKITKRGQNVTFRCDPISEHNRLYWYRQTLGQGPEFLTYFQNEAQLEKSRLLSDRFSAERPKGSFSTLEIQRTEQGDSAMYLCASSFDSYNEQFFGPGTRLTVL.

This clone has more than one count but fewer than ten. The CDR3 DNA reads as TGTGCCAGCAGCTTGGCCCCAGGGGGTTACACTGAAGCTTTCTTT. Amino acids: CASSLAPGGYTEAFF. The rearrangement uses TRBV5-4 and TRBJ1-1, with TRBD1 matching 7 bases. Trimming removed 0 bases from V and 3 bases from J; junction bases left unmatched: 5. This CDR3 is 15 amino acids long. Germline assignment: CDR1 SGHNT and CDR2 YYREEE (reference sequence).

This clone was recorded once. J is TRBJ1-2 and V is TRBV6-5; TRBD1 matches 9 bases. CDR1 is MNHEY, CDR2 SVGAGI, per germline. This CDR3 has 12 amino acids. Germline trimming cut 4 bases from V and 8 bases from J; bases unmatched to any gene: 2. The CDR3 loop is CASSWDRVGYTF. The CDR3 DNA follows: TGTGCCAGCAGTTGGGACAGGGTCGGCTACACCTTC.

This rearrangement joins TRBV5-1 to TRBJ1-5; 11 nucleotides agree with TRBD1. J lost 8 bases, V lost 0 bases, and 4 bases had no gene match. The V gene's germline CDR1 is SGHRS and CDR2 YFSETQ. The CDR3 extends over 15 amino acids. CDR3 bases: TGCGCCAGCAGCTTGGCCGGGACAGGGGGTGAGCCCCAGCATTTT. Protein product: CASSLAGTGGEPQHF.